The 5 T cell receptor beta chains below come from one sample, sequenced in a study of early T cells in non-severe SARS-CoV-2 infection. TCRdb re-called the 5' RACE reads with MiXCR, one entry per CDR3 protein. This table has about 58,000 distinct CDR3 sequences, roughly 12% appearing once. The sequencing input was whole blood. Every receptor here comes from an adult who was a healthcare worker with PCR-confirmed SARS-CoV-2 infection or an uninfected control (not recorded which).

The V and J genes are TRBV7-9 and TRBJ1-2, with unresolved D. The length of the CDR3 is 16 residues. V was clipped by 4 bases and J by 4 bases, with 19 bases between them. Per the germline V gene, CDR1 is SEHNR and CDR2 is FQNEAQ (reference sequence). The CDR3 sequence: CASSSGLNRNIYGYTF. In DNA, the CDR3 is TGTGCCAGCAGCTCCGGGCTGAACAGAAACATCTATGGCTACACCTTC.

At least ten counts were recorded for this clonotype. V and J are TRBV15 and TRBJ2-2; D is possibly TRBD1 (5 bases). This CDR3 has 14 residues. Trimming cost V 0 bases and J 6 bases, with 8 bases left between them. Germline V gene data show CDR1 as LNHNV and CDR2 as YYDKDF (reference sequence). As DNA, the CDR3 is TGTGCCACCAGCAGAGAAGTAGGGGCCGGGGAGCTGTTTTTT. Protein sequence: CATSREVGAGELFF. Using reference TRBV15 and TRBJ2-2 for the parts outside the CDR3, the full variable domain is DAMVIQNPRYQVTQFGKPVTLSCSQTLNHNVMYWYQQKSSQAPKLLFHYYDKDFNNEADTPDNFQSRRPNTSFCFLDIRSPGLGDTAMYLCATSREVGAGELFFGEGSRLTVL.

The chain joins TRBV20-1 to TRBJ2-7, with 9 bases lining up with TRBD2. Germline values: CDR1 DFQATT, CDR2 SNEGSKA (reference sequence). The J segment lost 5 bases and the V segment lost 6 bases, leaving 8 bases of the junction unmatched. CDR3 length: 13 residues. CDR3: CSALTGTSNEQYF. The CDR3 DNA sequence: TGCAGTGCCCTAACCGGGACTAGCAACGAGCAGTACTTC.

This clonotype has a count of ten or more. V gene TRBV11-2 combines with J gene TRBJ2-2; 9 bases line up with TRBD2. V shed 4 bases, J shed 4 bases, and the junction held 10 bases outside the gene matches. Germline V lookup: CDR1 SGHAT, CDR2 FQNNGV. This CDR3 is 17 amino acids long. CDR3 sequence: CASSWASGDPSTGELFF. The DNA of the CDR3 is TGTGCCAGCAGCTGGGCTAGCGGGGACCCCAGCACCGGGGAGCTGTTTTTT.

The J gene is TRBJ2-2, the V gene TRBV7-2, with D uncertain. The CDR3 spans 15 residues. Germline V lookup: CDR1 SGHTA, CDR2 FQGNSA. The V gene lost 5 bases and the J gene lost 3 bases, with 13 bases spanning the gap. The CDR3 DNA reads as TGTGCCAGCAGCCTAGATGTGCGTGACACCGGGGAGCTGTTTTTT. Its translation is CASSLDVRDTGELFF.